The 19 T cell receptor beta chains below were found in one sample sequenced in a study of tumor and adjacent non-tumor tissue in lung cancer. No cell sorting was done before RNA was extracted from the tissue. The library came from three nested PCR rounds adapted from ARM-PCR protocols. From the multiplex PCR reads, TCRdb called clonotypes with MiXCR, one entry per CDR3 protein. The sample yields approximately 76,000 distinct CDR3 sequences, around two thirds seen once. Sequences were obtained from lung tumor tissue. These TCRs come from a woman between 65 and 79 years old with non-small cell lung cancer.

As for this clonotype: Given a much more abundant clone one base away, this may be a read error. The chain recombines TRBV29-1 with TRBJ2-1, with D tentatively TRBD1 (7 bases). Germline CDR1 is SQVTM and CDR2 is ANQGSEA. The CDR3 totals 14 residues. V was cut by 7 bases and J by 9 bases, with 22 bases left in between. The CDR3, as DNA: TGCAGCGCCACCTCGCAGGGGGGCGTAGGTGAGCAGTTCTTC. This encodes CSATSQGGVGEQFF.

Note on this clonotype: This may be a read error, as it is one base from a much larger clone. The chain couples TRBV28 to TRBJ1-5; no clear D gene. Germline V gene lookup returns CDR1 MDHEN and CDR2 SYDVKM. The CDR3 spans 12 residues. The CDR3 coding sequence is TGTGTCAGCGGATTATTCAATCAGCCCCAGCATTTT. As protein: CVSGLFNQPQHF. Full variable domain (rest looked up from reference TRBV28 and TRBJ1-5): DVKVTQSSRYLVKRTGEKVFLECVQDMDHENMFWYRQDPGLGLRLIYFSYDVKMKEKGDIPEGYSVSREKKERFSLILESASTNQTSMYLCVSGLFNQPQHFGDGTRLSIL.

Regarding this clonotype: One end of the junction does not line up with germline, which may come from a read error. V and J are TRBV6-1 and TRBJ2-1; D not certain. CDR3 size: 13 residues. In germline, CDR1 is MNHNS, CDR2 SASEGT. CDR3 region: CTSSSRRWDEQFF. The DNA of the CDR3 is TGTACCAGCAGTTCAAGGAGATGGGATGAGCAATTCTTC.

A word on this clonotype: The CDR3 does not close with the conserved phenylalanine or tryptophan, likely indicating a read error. CDR3 protein: CSGGRNTEAFV. The CDR3 DNA reads as TGCAGCGGCGGACGCAACACTGAAGCTTTCGTT. The J gene is TRBJ1-1, the V gene TRBV29-1; unclear D gene. With 7 bases removed from V and 2 bases from J, the gap between germline ends came to 8 bases. CDR1 is SQVTM and CDR2 is ANQGSEA in the germline V gene. The CDR3 sequence is 11 residues long.

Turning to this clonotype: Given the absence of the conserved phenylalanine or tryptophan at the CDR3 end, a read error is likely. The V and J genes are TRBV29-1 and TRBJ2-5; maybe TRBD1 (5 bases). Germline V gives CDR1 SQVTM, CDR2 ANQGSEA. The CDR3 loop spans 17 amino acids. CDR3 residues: CSVERSRDQPYQETQYL. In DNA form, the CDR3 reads TGCAGTGTTGAAAGGAGCAGGGATCAACCGTACCAAGAGACCCAGTACCTC.

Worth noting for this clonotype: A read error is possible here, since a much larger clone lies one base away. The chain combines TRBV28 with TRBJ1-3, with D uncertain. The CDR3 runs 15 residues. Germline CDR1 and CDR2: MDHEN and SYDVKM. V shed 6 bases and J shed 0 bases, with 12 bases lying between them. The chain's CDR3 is CASRGAMGSGNTIYF. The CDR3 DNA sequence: TGTGCCAGCAGGGGTGCCATGGGCTCTGGAAACACCATATATTTT.

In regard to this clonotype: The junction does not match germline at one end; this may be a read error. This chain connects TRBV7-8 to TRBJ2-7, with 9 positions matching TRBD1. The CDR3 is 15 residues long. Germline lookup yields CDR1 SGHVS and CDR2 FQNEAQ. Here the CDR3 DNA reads TGTGTCAGCAGCTTAGGGACAGGGCACTCCTACAAGCAGTACTTC. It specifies CVSSLGTGHSYKQYF.

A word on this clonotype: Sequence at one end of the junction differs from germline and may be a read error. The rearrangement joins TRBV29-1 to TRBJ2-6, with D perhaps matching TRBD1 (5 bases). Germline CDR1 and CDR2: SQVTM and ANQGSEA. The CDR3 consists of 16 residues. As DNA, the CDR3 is TGCAGTGTTGAAGATCATCACAGGTCTGGGGCCAACATCCTGACTTTC. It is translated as CSVEDHHRSGANILTF.

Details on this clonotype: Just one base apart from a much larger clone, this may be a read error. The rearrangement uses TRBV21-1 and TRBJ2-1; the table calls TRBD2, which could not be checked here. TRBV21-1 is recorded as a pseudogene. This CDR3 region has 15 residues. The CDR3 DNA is TGTGCCGAAGGGACTAGCAGGAGCTCCTACAATGAGCGGTTCTTC. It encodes CAEGTSRSSYNERFF.

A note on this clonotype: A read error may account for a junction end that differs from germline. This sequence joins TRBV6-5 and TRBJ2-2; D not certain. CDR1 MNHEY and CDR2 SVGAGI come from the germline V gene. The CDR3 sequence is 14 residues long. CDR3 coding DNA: TGTGTCAGCAATCGCCTGGGGTCCACCGGGGAGCTGTTTTTT. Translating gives CVSNRLGSTGELFF.

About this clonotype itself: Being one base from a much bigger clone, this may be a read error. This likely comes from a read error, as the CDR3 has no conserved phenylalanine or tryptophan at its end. CDR3 DNA: TGCGCCAGCAGCCTGGACTCCGGGACCGACTATGAGCAGTTCATC. This translates into CASSLDSGTDYEQFI. The rearrangement uses TRBV5-1 and TRBJ2-1; D might be TRBD1 or TRBD2, each matching 5 bases. Germline V gene lookup returns CDR1 SGHRS and CDR2 YFSETQ. The CDR3 sequence is 15 residues long. Deletions cut 4 bases from V and 8 bases from J, with 19 bases between.

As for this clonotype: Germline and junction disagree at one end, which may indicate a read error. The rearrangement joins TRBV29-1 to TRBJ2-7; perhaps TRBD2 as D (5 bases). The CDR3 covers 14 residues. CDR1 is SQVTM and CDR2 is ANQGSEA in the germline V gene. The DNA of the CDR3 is TGCAGCGTCACCGCCCAGCCGGGCGACTACGAACAGTACTTC. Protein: CSVTAQPGDYEQYF.

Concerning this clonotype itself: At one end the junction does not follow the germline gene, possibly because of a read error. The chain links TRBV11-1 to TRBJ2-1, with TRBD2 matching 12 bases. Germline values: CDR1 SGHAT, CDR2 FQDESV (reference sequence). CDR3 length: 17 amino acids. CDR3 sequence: CASSLELAGGSYNEHFF. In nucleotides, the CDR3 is TGTGCCAGCAGTTTAGAGCTAGCGGGAGGGTCCTACAATGAGCACTTCTTC.

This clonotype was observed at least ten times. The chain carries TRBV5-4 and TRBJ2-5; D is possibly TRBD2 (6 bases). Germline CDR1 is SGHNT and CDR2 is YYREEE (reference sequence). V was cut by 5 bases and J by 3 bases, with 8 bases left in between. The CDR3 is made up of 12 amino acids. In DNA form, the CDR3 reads TGTGCCAGCAGACGGGAGAAAGAGACCCAGTACTTC. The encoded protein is CASRREKETQYF.

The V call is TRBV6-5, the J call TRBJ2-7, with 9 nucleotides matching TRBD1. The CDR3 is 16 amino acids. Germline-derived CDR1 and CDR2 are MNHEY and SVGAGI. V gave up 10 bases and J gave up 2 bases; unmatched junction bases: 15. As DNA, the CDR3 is TGTGCCATCAATTACCACCGGGACAGGGACCCCTACGAGCAGTACTTC. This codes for CAINYHRDRDPYEQYF.

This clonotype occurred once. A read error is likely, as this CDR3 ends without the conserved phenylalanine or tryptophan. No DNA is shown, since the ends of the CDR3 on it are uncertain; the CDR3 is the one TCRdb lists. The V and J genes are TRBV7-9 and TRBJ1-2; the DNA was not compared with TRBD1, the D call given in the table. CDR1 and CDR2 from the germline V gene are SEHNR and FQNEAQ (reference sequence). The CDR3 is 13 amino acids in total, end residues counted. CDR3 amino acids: CASSPGTNYGHTL.

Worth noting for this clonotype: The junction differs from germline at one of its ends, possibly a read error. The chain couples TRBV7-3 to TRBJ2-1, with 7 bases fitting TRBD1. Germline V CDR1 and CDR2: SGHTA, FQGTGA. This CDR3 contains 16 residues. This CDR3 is CASSLSRDSSYSEQFF. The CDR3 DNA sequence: TGTGCCAGCAGCTTAAGTCGGGACAGCTCCTACAGTGAGCAGTTCTTC.

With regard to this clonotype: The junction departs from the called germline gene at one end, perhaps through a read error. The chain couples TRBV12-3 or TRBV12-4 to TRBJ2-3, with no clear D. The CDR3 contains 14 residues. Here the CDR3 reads CASSPWVRPNTQYF. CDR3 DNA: TGTGCCAGCAGTCCCTGGGTCAGGCCGAATACTCAGTATTTT.

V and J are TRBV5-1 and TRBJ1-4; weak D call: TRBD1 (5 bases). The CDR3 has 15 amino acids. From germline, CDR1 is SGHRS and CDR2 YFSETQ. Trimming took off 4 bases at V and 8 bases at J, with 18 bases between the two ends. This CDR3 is CASSLDAGLDEKLFF. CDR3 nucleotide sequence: TGCGCCAGCAGCCTGGATGCGGGGCTCGACGAAAAACTGTTTTTT.